This TCR beta chain was sequenced in a study of siplizumab effects on memory and regulatory T cells (dated by TCRdb to about 2019). For the wider study: The study looked at the effect of siplizumab, an anti-CD2 antibody, on alloreactive T-cell subsets in allogeneic mixed lymphocyte reactions made from human PBMCs.

In the case of this clone: No cognate antigen has been identified for it. Within one base of it there is no much larger clone, and no base qualities were kept.

CDR1 SGHRS and CDR2 YFSETQ were looked up in the germline V gene. The V end loses 6 bases and the J end loses 5 bases, and a stretch of 21 bases separates them. Taken from cysteine to phenylalanine, the CDR3 has 15 residues. The DNA shown is the 45-base CDR3, in frame from base 1. Unstimulated CD4+ memory cells were also sequenced in three donor pairs, together with CD4+ naive, CD8+ TEMRA, CD8+ naive and CD8+ effector memory subsets. Sorted unstimulated T cells and proliferating T cells recovered from mixed lymphocyte reactions were subjected to TCRbeta CDR3 sequencing. Fresh whole blood from around 10 HLA-typed healthy donors was used as the source from which PBMCs were isolated. What the work shows at the level of the full study, not this receptor alone: Whether proliferating Tregs from siplizumab cultures actually had suppressive function was not functionally confirmed. Unstimulated naive T cells appeared more diverse than memory T cells, and naive cells seemed to contribute substantially to the alloresponse. Because sequences below about 10^-5 frequency were poorly captured, only a minor fraction of alloreactive clones could be mapped to unstimulated subsets. A naive or memory phenotype could not be assigned to roughly 75-95% of proliferating CD4+ or CD8+ clones. Of the alloreactive CD4+ clones that could be mapped, the Treg-derived share averaged around 70% with siplizumab compared with about 25% in control reactions. The cumulative frequency of alloreactive sequences traceable to unstimulated CD4+ memory T cells was significantly reduced by siplizumab.

The library was produced with the immunoSEQ multiplex PCR assay. Roughly 10^5 TCR templates per sample were assayed on the deep sequencing platform. Genomic DNA extracted from sorted T cells was used for TCRbeta CDR3 sequencing. The authors processed their data as follows. Clonal analysis of TCRbeta CDR3 data was done in the R programming language. Comparing unstimulated samples against CFSE-low samples taken after the reaction was how alloreactive CD4+ and CD8+ clones were defined. Alloreactive CD4+ clones were assigned to regulatory or non-regulatory origin by matching sequences to sorted unstimulated Treg and non-Treg repertoires. What TCRdb holds here is the immuneACCESS table cut down to in-frame rearrangements. Part of the clones is not present; checked against another copy, under half of the missing clones reflect an unresolved V gene, and the others are unexplained. That table gives V, J and clone size, and the DNA gave D and trimming. The sample contains about 26,000 clones, about 79% of them found a single time. The top ten constitute around 25% of the sample.

Rearrangement joined TRBV5-1 to TRBJ2-7; TRBD1 is perhaps the D gene, given 6 matching bases. The receptor's source is a human donor in good health. Sequenced: memory CD4+ T cells sorted from blood. The cell subset or site label, as the study defines it: unstimulated CD4+ memory T cells. This receptor has the CDR3 CASNPGSGQYHEQYF. At the DNA level, the sequence is TGCGCCAGCAATCCGGGCAGTGGACAGTACCACGAGCAGTACTTC.